Listed below are T cell receptor beta chains from one sample, sequenced in a study of T-cell reconstitution after alpha-beta-depleted transplantation in children. Via MiXCR, TCRdb re-called the PCR reads, giving one row per CDR3 protein. The sample lists about 360,000 distinct CDR3 sequences; roughly 13% were seen once. Sequencing used PBMCs, obtained from the stem cell graft. Receptors originate from a human donor who donated a stem cell graft to a child with Fanconi anemia. CDR3s include the opening cysteine and the closing phenylalanine or tryptophan. Each record gives: V gene, D gene, J gene, clone size, CDR3 protein, CDR3 DNA. D genes are given only for firm matches. Clone size is given for some rows only: seen once, a few or many times, or a class if the clone is expanded.

>TRBV4-3|TRBD1|TRBJ2-7|.
CASSQDRDRDYEQYF
TGCGCCAGCAGCCAAGATCGGGACAGGGACTACGAGCAGTACTTC
>TRBV7-9|TRBD2|TRBJ2-3|.
CASSLGPSGGTDTQYF
TGTGCCAGCAGCTTAGGCCCTAGCGGGGGTACAGATACGCAGTATTTT
>TRBV18|.|TRBJ2-5|many
CASSPVPQETQYF
TGTGCCAGCTCACCGGTCCCCCAAGAGACCCAGTACTTC
>TRBV14|.|TRBJ1-1|.
CASSPLVGLTEAFF
TGTGCCAGCAGCCCTCTGGTGGGGTTAACTGAAGCTTTCTTT
>TRBV6-2/TRBV6-3|.|TRBJ2-5|few
CASRRQGTQYF
TGTGCCAGCAGAAGACAAGGGACCCAGTACTTC
>TRBV5-1|.|TRBJ1-1|many
CASSLVRGDTEAFF
TGCGCCAGCAGCTTGGTGCGGGGAGACACTGAAGCTTTCTTT
>TRBV29-1|.|TRBJ2-3|.
CSVGPRDTHTDTQYF
TGCAGCGTGGGACCGCGGGACACCCACACAGATACGCAGTATTTT
>TRBV4-3|TRBD2|TRBJ2-1|few
CASSHSTSGFNEQFF
TGCGCCAGCAGCCACAGCACTAGCGGGTTTAATGAGCAGTTCTTC
>TRBV7-2|.|TRBJ2-7|.
CASSGYWTGSSYEQYF
TGTGCCAGCAGCGGGTACTGGACGGGGAGCTCCTACGAGCAGTACTTC
>TRBV9|.|TRBJ2-5|.
CASSVNEAETQYF
TGTGCCAGCAGCGTAAACGAGGCCGAGACCCAGTACTTC
>TRBV7-8|.|TRBJ1-5|few
CASSLFKDQPQHF
TGTGCCAGCAGCTTATTTAAGGATCAGCCCCAGCATTTT
>TRBV14|.|TRBJ2-3|many
CASSQDSRSTDTQYF
TGTGCCAGCAGCCAAGATTCCAGGAGCACAGATACGCAGTATTTT
>TRBV12-3/TRBV12-4|.|TRBJ2-5|.
CASSLEISSETQYF
TGTGCCAGCAGTCTCGAGATTTCCAGTGAGACCCAGTACTTC
>TRBV12-3/TRBV12-4|.|TRBJ2-1|many
CASVKGGNNEQFF
TGTGCCAGCGTTAAAGGGGGAAACAATGAGCAGTTCTTC
>TRBV6-2/TRBV6-3|.|TRBJ2-3|many
CASSYEGGRSDTQYF
TGTGCCAGCAGTTACGAGGGGGGGAGATCGGATACGCAGTATTTT
>TRBV3-1|.|TRBJ1-6|many
CASSQFNSPLHF
TGTGCCAGCAGCCAATTTAATTCACCCCTCCACTTT
>TRBV4-3|.|TRBJ1-1|few
CASSQERWGNTEAFF
TGCGCCAGCAGCCAAGAAAGGTGGGGGAACACTGAAGCTTTCTTT
>TRBV27|TRBD1|TRBJ2-2|few
CASSFLRWAGGAGGELFF
TGTGCCAGCAGTTTTTTGAGGTGGGCAGGGGGCGCCGGCGGGGAGCTGTTTTTT
>TRBV14|TRBD2|TRBJ2-7|.
CASSQAGLAGSNEQYF
TGTGCCAGCAGCCAAGCGGGCCTAGCGGGGTCCAACGAGCAGTACTTC
>TRBV7-2|.|TRBJ1-2|many
CASSLSREAINYGYTF
TGTGCCAGCAGCTTATCACGGGAGGCGATCAACTATGGCTACACCTTC
>TRBV11-2|.|TRBJ1-3|.
CASSLSGRNSGNTIYF
TGTGCCAGCAGCTTGTCGGGACGGAACTCTGGAAACACCATATATTTT
>TRBV10-3|.|TRBJ2-1|many
CAISEPNMNEQFF
TGTGCCATCAGTGAGCCGAACATGAATGAGCAGTTCTTC
>TRBV12-3/TRBV12-4|.|TRBJ1-1|few
CASTLTGNTEAFF
TGTGCCAGCACCCTGACAGGAAACACTGAAGCTTTCTTT
>TRBV29-1|.|TRBJ2-7|few
CSVDHGSSYEQYF
TGCAGCGTTGATCACGGGAGCTCCTACGAGCAGTACTTC
>TRBV7-9|.|TRBJ2-7|.
CASSLGAGSGSYEQYF
TGTGCCAGCAGCTTAGGAGCAGGGTCAGGGTCCTACGAGCAGTACTTC
>TRBV27|.|TRBJ2-2|few
CASSGSHGTNTGELFF
TGTGCCAGCAGTGGTTCTCACGGTACGAACACCGGGGAGCTGTTTTTT
>TRBV4-2|.|TRBJ1-5|.
CASSQGTGAQHF
TGTGCCAGCAGCCAAGGGACGGGGGCCCAGCATTTT
>TRBV7-2|.|TRBJ1-2|few
CASSVGARSGYGYTF
TGTGCCAGCAGCGTGGGGGCGAGATCAGGCTATGGCTACACCTTC
>TRBV7-9|.|TRBJ1-1|.
CASSLPGPNTEAFF
TGTGCCAGCAGCTTGCCGGGACCGAACACTGAAGCTTTCTTT
>TRBV12-3/TRBV12-4|.|TRBJ2-3|.
CASTQRLGQSTDTQYF
TGTGCCAGCACCCAACGGCTGGGACAAAGCACAGATACGCAGTATTTT